The clone carrying this T cell receptor (beta chain) has ten or more counts. The target antigen is unknown. MiXCR was run by TCRdb on the 5' RACE reads, yielding one entry per CDR3 protein. The table shows approximately 74,000 distinct CDR3 sequences, with 5.2% occurring only once. The data are from a study of neurological immune-mediated disorders. General study results and limits: Phylogenetic grouping assigned the repertoires of 18 of 34 multiple sclerosis patients to one related-CDR3 cluster, which constitutes a possible signature.

Sequences were obtained from PBMCs. The source is a man aged 18 to 30 with multiple sclerosis.

CDR3 sequence reads: CSAQAARTYEQYF. In DNA, the CDR3 is TGCAGTGCCCAAGCGGCGAGGACCTACGAGCAGTACTTC. This chain uses TRBV20-1 with TRBJ2-7; TRBD2 might be the D (5 bases). The CDR3 is 13 residues long. V lost 6 bases and J lost 2, with 14 bases in between. Germline V CDR1 and CDR2: DFQATT, SNEGSKA (reference sequence).